A selection of T cell receptor beta chains follows, all from one sample in a study of T cells in tumors after PD-1 blockade. Assay used: immunoSEQ multiplex PCR; TCRdb lists only in-frame clones, some missing. The repertoire has roughly 1,700 clones, 65% to 75% of them found once; the top ten carry roughly two fifths. The material was tumor tissue, obtained before anti-PD-1 treatment. The receptors originated from a human donor with cutaneous squamous cell carcinoma. Each CDR3 is given with its conserved first and last residue. Fields, in order: J gene, D gene, V gene, clone size, CDR3 protein, CDR3 DNA. D genes are given only for firm matches. Clone size is not always given. Where it is, it says once, few, many or a class for expanded clones.

j_call: TRBJ1-1
d_call: .
v_call: TRBV6-5
clone_size: few
cdr3_aa: CASTSLSHTEAFF
cdr3_nt: TGTGCCAGCACCTCCTTGAGTCACACTGAAGCTTTCTTT

j_call: TRBJ1-2
d_call: TRBD1
v_call: TRBV4-1
clone_size: few
cdr3_aa: CASSPRDRGSGYTF
cdr3_nt: TGCGCCAGCAGCCCCCGGGACAGGGGAAGTGGCTACACCTTC

j_call: TRBJ1-2
d_call: .
v_call: TRBV6-1
clone_size: few
cdr3_aa: CASSEGTYGYTF
cdr3_nt: TGTGCCAGCAGTGAAGGAACCTATGGCTACACCTTC

j_call: TRBJ2-2
d_call: TRBD2
v_call: TRBV24-1
clone_size: .
cdr3_aa: CATSDVGGAYAGELFF
cdr3_nt: TGTGCCACCAGTGACGTCGGGGGGGCCTACGCCGGGGAGCTGTTTTTT

j_call: TRBJ2-1
d_call: .
v_call: TRBV9
clone_size: .
cdr3_aa: CASSPRTAINNEQFF
cdr3_nt: TGTGCCAGCAGCCCCCGGACAGCGATCAACAATGAGCAGTTCTTC

j_call: TRBJ1-6
d_call: TRBD1
v_call: TRBV13
clone_size: .
cdr3_aa: CASSRTGRGSPLHF
cdr3_nt: TGTGCCAGCAGCCGGACAGGACGAGGTTCACCCCTCCACTTT

j_call: TRBJ1-6
d_call: .
v_call: TRBV28
clone_size: few
cdr3_aa: CASSPPGRRTYSPLHF
cdr3_nt: TGTGCCAGCAGTCCCCCGGGGAGGCGAACTTATTCACCCCTCCACTTT

j_call: TRBJ1-6
d_call: .
v_call: TRBV5-4
clone_size: few
cdr3_aa: CASGPPGPDNSPLHF
cdr3_nt: TGTGCCAGCGGCCCACCGGGACCGGATAATTCACCCCTCCACTTT

j_call: TRBJ2-5
d_call: .
v_call: TRBV14
clone_size: few
cdr3_aa: CASSQGGVGQETQYF
cdr3_nt: TGTGCCAGCAGCCAAGGGGGAGTGGGTCAAGAGACCCAGTACTTC

j_call: TRBJ2-2
d_call: .
v_call: TRBV3-1/TRBV3-2
clone_size: .
cdr3_aa: CASSQVGAGTGELFF
cdr3_nt: TGTGCCAGCAGCCAAGTGGGGGCAGGAACCGGGGAGCTGTTTTTT

j_call: TRBJ1-4
d_call: .
v_call: TRBV29-1
clone_size: .
cdr3_aa: CSVVAGGANEKLFF
cdr3_nt: TGCAGCGTTGTTGCCGGGGGGGCTAATGAAAAACTGTTTTTT

j_call: TRBJ1-1
d_call: .
v_call: TRBV28
clone_size: .
cdr3_aa: CASSPPQVAAFF
cdr3_nt: TGTGCCAGCAGTCCGCCACAGGTGGCAGCTTTCTTT

j_call: TRBJ2-1
d_call: .
v_call: TRBV30
clone_size: .
cdr3_aa: CAWSVRNNEQFF
cdr3_nt: TGTGCCTGGAGTGTACGGAACAATGAGCAGTTCTTC

j_call: TRBJ1-2
d_call: .
v_call: TRBV28
clone_size: once
cdr3_aa: CASSFGQSSHTF
cdr3_nt: TGTGCCAGCAGTTTTGGCCAGTCCTCCCACACCTTC

j_call: TRBJ1-2
d_call: .
v_call: TRBV7-9
clone_size: .
cdr3_aa: CASSLDRASTGYTF
cdr3_nt: TGTGCCAGCAGCTTAGACAGGGCCTCAACGGGCTACACCTTC

j_call: TRBJ2-5
d_call: .
v_call: TRBV30
clone_size: .
cdr3_aa: CAWSVGGGETQYF
cdr3_nt: TGTGCCTGGAGTGTAGGCGGTGGAGAGACCCAGTACTTC

j_call: TRBJ1-2
d_call: .
v_call: TRBV18
clone_size: large
cdr3_aa: CASSPTGRVSDYGYTF
cdr3_nt: TGTGCCAGCTCACCGACAGGCCGGGTGTCCGACTATGGCTACACCTTC

j_call: TRBJ2-3
d_call: TRBD2
v_call: TRBV6-1
clone_size: few
cdr3_aa: CASSEGGAGLGDTQYF
cdr3_nt: TGTGCCAGCAGTGAAGGCGGAGCGGGGCTCGGAGATACGCAGTATTTT

j_call: TRBJ1-1
d_call: TRBD1
v_call: TRBV19
clone_size: large
cdr3_aa: CASSRGQGILNTEAFF
cdr3_nt: TGTGCCAGTAGCCGGGGACAGGGAATACTGAACACTGAAGCTTTCTTT

j_call: TRBJ1-2
d_call: .
v_call: TRBV20-1
clone_size: .
cdr3_aa: CSAGKDGYTF
cdr3_nt: TGCAGTGCCGGGAAGGATGGCTACACCTTC

j_call: TRBJ1-1
d_call: .
v_call: TRBV6-1
clone_size: large
cdr3_aa: CASSERGAQAFF
cdr3_nt: TGTGCCAGCAGTGAAAGGGGGGCCCAGGCTTTCTTT

j_call: TRBJ2-1
d_call: TRBD1
v_call: TRBV14
clone_size: large
cdr3_aa: CASSPMTGIDEQFF
cdr3_nt: TGTGCCAGCAGCCCCATGACAGGGATCGATGAGCAGTTCTTC